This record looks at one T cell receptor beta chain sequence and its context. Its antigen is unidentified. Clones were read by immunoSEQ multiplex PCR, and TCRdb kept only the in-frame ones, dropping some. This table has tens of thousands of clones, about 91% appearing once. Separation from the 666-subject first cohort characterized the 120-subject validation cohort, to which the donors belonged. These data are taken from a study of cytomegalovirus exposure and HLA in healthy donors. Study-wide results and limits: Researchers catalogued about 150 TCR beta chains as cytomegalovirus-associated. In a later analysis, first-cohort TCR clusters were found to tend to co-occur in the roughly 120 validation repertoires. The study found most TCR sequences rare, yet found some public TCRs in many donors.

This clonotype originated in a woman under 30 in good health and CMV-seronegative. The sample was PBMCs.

In nucleotides, the CDR3 is TGTGCCAGCAGCTTAGCCAACGGAGGATACGAGCAGTACTTC. Protein product: CASSLANGGYEQYF. The chain combines TRBV7-9 with TRBJ2-7; a weak D match, TRBD2 (5 bases). The germline V gene encodes CDR1 SEHNR and CDR2 FQNEAQ (reference sequence). This CDR3 comprises 14 residues. The V gene lost 0 bases and the J gene lost 4 bases, with 10 bases spanning the gap.